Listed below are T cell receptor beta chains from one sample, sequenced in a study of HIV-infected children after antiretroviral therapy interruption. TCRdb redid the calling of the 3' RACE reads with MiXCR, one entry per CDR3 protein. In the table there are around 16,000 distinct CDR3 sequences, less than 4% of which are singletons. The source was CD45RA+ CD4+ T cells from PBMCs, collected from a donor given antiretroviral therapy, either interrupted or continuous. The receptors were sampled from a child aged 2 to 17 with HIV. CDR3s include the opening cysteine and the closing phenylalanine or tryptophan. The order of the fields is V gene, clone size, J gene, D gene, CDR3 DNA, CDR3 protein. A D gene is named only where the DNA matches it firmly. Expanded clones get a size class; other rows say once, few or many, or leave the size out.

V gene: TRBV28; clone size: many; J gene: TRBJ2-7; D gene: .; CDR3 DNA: TGTGCCAGCAGCTTGGGGCAGATTTACGAGCAGTACTTC; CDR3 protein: CASSLGQIYEQYF
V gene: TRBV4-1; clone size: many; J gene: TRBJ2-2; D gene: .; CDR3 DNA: TGCGCCAGCAGCCCACCCTTTGACAGCGGGGAGCTGTTTTTT; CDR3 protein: CASSPPFDSGELFF
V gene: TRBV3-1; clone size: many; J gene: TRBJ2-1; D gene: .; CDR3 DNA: TGTGCCAGCAGTCCACTCGGCGGTGAGCAGTTCTTC; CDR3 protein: CASSPLGGEQFF
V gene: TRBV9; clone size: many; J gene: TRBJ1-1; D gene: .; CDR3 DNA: TGTGCCAGCAGCGTAGGGGCCAGCACTGAAGCTTTCTTT; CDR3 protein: CASSVGASTEAFF
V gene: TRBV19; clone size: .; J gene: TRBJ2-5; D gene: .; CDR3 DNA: TGTGCCAGTAGTATAGGGAAAGGGACCCAGTACTTC; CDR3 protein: CASSIGKGTQYF
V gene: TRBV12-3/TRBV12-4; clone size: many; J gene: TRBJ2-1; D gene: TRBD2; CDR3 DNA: TGTGCCAGCAGTCCCAGGGGGATTAGCGGGAGTTACAATGAGCAGTTCTTC; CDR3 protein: CASSPRGISGSYNEQFF
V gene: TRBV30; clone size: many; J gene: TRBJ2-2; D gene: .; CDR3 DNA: TGTGCTTGGGCCGTGTGGGGGGCGAACACCGGGGAGCTGTTTTTT; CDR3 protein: CAWAVWGANTGELFF
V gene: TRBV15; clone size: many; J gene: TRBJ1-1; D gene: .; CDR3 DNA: TGTGCCACCAGCAGAGGTTGGACGGAGAACACTGAAGCTTTCTTT; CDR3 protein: CATSRGWTENTEAFF
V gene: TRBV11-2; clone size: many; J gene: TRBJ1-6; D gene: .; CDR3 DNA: TGTGCCAGCAGCTTCGATGGCTCCAGCTCCTATAATTCACCCCTCCACTTT; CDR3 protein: CASSFDGSSSYNSPLHF
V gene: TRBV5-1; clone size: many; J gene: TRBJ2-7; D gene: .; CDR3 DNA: TGCGCCAGCAGCTTGGTCGGGAGCTCCTACGAGCAGTACTTC; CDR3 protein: CASSLVGSSYEQYF
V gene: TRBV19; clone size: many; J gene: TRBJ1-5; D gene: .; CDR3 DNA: TGTGCCAGTAGTATCCCGGGACAGCCCCAGCATTTT; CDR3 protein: CASSIPGQPQHF
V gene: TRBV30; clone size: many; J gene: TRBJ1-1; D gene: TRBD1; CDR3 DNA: TGTGCCTGCGGACAGGGGATTGAAGCTTTCTTT; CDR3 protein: CACGQGIEAFF
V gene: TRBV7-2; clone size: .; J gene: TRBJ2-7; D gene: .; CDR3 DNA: TGTGCCAGCAGCTTAGAGGGTGCTGAAGACGAGCAGTACTTC; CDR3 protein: CASSLEGAEDEQYF
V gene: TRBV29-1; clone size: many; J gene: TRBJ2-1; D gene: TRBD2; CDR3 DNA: TGCAGCGTTGCTAGCGGGGGGTACAATGAGCAGTTCTTC; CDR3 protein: CSVASGGYNEQFF
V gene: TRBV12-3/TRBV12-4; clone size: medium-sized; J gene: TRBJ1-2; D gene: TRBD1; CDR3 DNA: TGTGCCAGCAGTTCCGCCGACAGGGGTTACACCTTC; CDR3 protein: CASSSADRGYTF
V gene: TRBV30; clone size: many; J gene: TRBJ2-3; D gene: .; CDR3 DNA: TGTGCCTGGAGGGGACTGGGGGGAAGTGCAGAAACGCTGTATTTT; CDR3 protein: CAWRGLGGSAETLYF
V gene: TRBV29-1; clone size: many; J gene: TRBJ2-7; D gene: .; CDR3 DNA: TGTGGTGCTAGGGATCTGACTGGGGAAAACACCTTGTACTTT; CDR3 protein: CGARDLTGENTLYF
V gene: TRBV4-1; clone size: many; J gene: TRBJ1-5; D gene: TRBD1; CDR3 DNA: TGCGCCAGCAGCCAGGACAGGGGGCTTAGCAATCAGCCCCAGCATTTT; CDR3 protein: CASSQDRGLSNQPQHF
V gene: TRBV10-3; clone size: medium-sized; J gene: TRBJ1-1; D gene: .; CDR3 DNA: TGTGCCATCAGGTCCAATTGGAACACTGAAGCTTTCTTT; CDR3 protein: CAIRSNWNTEAFF
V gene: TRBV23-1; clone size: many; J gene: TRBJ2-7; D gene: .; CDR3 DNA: TGCGCCAGCAGTCCGGACATCTCGACCTCCTACGAGCAGTACTTC; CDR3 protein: CASSPDISTSYEQYF
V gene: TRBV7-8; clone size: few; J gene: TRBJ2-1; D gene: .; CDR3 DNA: TGTGCCAGCAGCCCTCCTCCCGGACTTAACTATGCTGAGCAGTTCTTC; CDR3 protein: CASSPPPGLNYAEQFF
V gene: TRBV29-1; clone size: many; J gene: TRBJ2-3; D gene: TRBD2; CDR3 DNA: TGCAGCGTGGCTAGCGGGGGGACAGATACGCAGTATTTT; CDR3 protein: CSVASGGTDTQYF